This T cell receptor (beta chain) was recovered during a study of blood T cell repertoires in COVID-19. As for the study in general: The United States, Italy and Spain were the sources of the acute and convalescent COVID-19 samples. Sample material is recorded as cDNA or gDNA derived from T cells, B-cell-depleted T cells, or PBMCs.

Libraries were prepared by immunoSEQ multiplex PCR; TCRdb keeps only in-frame clonotypes and omits some of them. The table has some 200,000 clones, 70% to 90% seen once; the top ten hold 2.7%. The CDR3 totals 15 residues. J gave up 1 base and V 6 bases, and 8 bases lay outside the gene matches. The germline gives CDR1 MDHEN, CDR2 SYDVKM. Sequencing used peripheral blood. This clonotype was obtained from a man between 40 and 49 years old with active or convalescent COVID-19. The chain carries TRBV28 and TRBJ1-2; TRBD1 aligns across 7 bases. For the CDR3, the DNA is TGTGCCAGCAGACCCTCAGGGGGAATTAACTATGGCTACACCTTC. This gives the protein CASRPSGGINYGYTF.